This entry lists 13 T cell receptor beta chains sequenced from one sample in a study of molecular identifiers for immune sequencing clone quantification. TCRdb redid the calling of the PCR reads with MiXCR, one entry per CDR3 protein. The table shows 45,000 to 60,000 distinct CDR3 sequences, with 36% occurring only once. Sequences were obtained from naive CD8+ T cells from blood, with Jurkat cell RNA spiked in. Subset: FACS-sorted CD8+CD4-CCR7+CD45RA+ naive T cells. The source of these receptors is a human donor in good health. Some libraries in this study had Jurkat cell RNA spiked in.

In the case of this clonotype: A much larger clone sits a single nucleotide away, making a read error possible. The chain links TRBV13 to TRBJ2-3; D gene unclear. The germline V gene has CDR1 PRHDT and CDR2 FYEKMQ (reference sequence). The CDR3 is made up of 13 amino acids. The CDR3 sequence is CASSSPPSDTQNF. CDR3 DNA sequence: TGTGCCAGCAGCTCCCCCCCCTCGGATACGCAGAATTTT.

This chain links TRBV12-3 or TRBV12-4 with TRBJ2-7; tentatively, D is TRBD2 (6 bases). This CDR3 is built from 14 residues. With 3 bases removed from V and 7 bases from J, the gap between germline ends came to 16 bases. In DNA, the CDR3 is TGTGCCAGCAGTTTTTCGGGGGTCTCGGGGGAGCAGTACTTC. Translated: CASSFSGVSGEQYF.

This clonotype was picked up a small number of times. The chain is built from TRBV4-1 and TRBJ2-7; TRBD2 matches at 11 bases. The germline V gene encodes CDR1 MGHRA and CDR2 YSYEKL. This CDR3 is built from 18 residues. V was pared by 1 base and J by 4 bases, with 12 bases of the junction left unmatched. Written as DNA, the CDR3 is TGCGCCAGCAGCCAAGCGGGGGCCACTAGCGGGAGATCTTACGAGCAGTACTTC. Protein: CASSQAGATSGRSYEQYF.

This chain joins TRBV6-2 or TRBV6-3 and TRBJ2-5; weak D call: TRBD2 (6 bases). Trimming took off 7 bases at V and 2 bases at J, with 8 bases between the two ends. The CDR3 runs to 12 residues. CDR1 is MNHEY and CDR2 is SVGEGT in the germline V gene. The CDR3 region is CASTGLQETQYF. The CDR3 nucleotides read TGTGCCAGCACGGGACTTCAAGAGACCCAGTACTTC.

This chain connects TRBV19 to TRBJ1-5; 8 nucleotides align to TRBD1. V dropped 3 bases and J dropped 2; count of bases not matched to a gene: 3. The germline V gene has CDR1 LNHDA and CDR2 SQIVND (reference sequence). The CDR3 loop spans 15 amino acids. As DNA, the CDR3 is TGTGCCAGTAGTATTGGACAGGGCGGCAATCAGCCCCAGCATTTT. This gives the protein CASSIGQGGNQPQHF.

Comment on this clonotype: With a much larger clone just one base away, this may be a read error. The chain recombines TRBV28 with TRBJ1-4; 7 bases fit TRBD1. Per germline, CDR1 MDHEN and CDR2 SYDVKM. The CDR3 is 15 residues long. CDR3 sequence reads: CASSFHTGEDENLFF. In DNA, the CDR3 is TGTGCCAGCAGTTTTCACACAGGGGAGGATGAAAATCTGTTTTTT.

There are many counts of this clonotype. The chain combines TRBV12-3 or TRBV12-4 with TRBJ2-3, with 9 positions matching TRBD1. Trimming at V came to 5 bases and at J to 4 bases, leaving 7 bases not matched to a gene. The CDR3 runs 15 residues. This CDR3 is CASSLTGGLADTQYF. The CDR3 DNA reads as TGTGCCAGCAGTCTAACAGGGGGCCTCGCAGATACGCAGTATTTT.

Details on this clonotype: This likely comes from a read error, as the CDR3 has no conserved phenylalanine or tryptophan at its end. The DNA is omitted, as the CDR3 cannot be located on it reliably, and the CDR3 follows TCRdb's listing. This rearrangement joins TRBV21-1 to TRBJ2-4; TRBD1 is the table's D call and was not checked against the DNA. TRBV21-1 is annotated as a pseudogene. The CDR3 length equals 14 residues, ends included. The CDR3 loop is CASSPKGALDIQYL.

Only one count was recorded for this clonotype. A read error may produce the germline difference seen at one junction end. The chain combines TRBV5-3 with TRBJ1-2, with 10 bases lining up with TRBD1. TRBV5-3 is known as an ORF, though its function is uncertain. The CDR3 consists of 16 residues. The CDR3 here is CASSFGQGVFEDGYTF. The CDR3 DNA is TGTGCCAGCAGCTTTGGACAGGGGGTTTTTGAGGATGGCTACACCTTC.

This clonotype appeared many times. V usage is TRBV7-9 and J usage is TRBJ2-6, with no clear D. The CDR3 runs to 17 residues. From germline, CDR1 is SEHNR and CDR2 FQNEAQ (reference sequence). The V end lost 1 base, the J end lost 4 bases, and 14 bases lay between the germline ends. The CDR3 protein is CASSLGGLSTGANVLTF. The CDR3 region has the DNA TGTGCCAGCAGCTTAGGTGGTTTGAGTACCGGGGCCAACGTCCTGACTTTC. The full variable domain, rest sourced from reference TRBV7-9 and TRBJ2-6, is DTGVSQNPRHKITKRGQNVTFRCDPISEHNRLYWYRQTLGQGPEFLTYFQNEAQLEKSRLLSDRFSAERPKGSFSTLEIQRTEQGDSAMYLCASSLGGLSTGANVLTFGAGSRLTVL.

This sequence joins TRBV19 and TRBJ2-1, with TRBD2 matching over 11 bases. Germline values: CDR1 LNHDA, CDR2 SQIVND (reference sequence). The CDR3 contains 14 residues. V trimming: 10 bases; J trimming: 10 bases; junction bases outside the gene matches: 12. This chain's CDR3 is CATNSGRGVGEQFF. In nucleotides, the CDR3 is TGTGCCACTAATAGCGGGAGGGGGGTTGGAGAGCAGTTCTTC.

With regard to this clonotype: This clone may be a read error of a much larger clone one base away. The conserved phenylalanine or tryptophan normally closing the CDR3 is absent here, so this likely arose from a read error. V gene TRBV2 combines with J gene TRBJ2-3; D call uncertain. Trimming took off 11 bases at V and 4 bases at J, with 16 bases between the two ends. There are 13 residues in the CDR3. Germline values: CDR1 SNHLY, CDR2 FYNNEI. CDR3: CAVWSPDADTQYL. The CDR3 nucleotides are TGTGCCGTCTGGTCCCCTGACGCAGATACGCAGTATCTT.

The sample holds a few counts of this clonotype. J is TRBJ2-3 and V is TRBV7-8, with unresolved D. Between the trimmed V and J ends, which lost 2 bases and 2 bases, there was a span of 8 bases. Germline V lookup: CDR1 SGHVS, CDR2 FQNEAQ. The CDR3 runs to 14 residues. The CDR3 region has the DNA TGTGCCAGCAGCTTACGTCGTCCCACAGATACGCAGTATTTT. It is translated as CASSLRRPTDTQYF.